The T cell receptor beta chain under discussion was sequenced for a study of cytomegalovirus exposure and HLA in healthy donors. Points from the study as a whole: Association of a missense DCLRE1C variant with TCR beta V- and J-gene trimming was reported in a later analysis.

The PCR employed 60 Vbeta primers together with 13 Jbeta primers. The data were produced by immunoSEQ multiplex PCR, yet TCRdb's version contains in-frame clones alone and is incomplete. Of some 78,000 clones listed, 80% are singletons. On this clone: Its antigen is undetermined.

This CDR3 region has 16 residues. V lost 0 bases, J lost 0 bases, and 13 bases lay in between. Germline V gives CDR1 SGHRS, CDR2 YFSETQ. The V and J genes are TRBV5-1 and TRBJ2-7; D may be TRBD1 (6 bases). This TCR was sampled from a man between 45 and 60 years old in good health and CMV-seropositive. Sequencing was performed on PBMCs. The CDR3 bases are TGCGCCAGCAGCTTGGCAGGGGACCCAAGCTCCTACGAGCAGTACTTC. This sequence encodes CASSLAGDPSSYEQYF.